The rows below give T cell receptor beta chains drawn from one sample of a study of blood T cell repertoires in COVID-19. TCRdb keeps only in-frame clones here, not all; method: immunoSEQ multiplex PCR. The sample lists 50,000 or so clones; roughly 84% were seen once. Material for sequencing was peripheral blood. Every receptor here comes from a man aged 50 to 60 with acute or convalescent COVID-19. The CDR3 runs from the conserved cysteine through the conserved F or W. The order of the fields is D gene, clone size, J gene, V gene, CDR3 DNA, CDR3 protein. A D gene is named only where the DNA matches it firmly. Expanded clones get a size class; other rows say once, few or many, or leave the size out.

d_call: .; clone_size: .; j_call: TRBJ2-5; v_call: TRBV7-6; cdr3_nt: TGTGCCAGCAGCTTTATCGGAGGGGTCTCAGAGACCCAGTACTTC; cdr3_aa: CASSFIGGVSETQYF
d_call: TRBD2; clone_size: .; j_call: TRBJ2-7; v_call: TRBV15; cdr3_nt: TGTGCCACCAGCAGACCTACTAGCGGGGTGGGCTACTACGAGCAGTACTTC; cdr3_aa: CATSRPTSGVGYYEQYF
d_call: .; clone_size: .; j_call: TRBJ1-3; v_call: TRBV19; cdr3_nt: TGTGCCAGTAGTTCTCAACCAGGCTCTGGAAACACCATATATTTT; cdr3_aa: CASSSQPGSGNTIYF
d_call: .; clone_size: .; j_call: TRBJ1-1; v_call: TRBV19; cdr3_nt: TGTGCCAGTAGTCCCTCAGGGGTCTCCCCGGAAGCTTTCTTT; cdr3_aa: CASSPSGVSPEAFF
d_call: .; clone_size: .; j_call: TRBJ2-5; v_call: TRBV3-1/TRBV3-2; cdr3_nt: TGTGCCAGCAGCTCGACTCTCCAGGGGAAAGAGACCCAGTACTTC; cdr3_aa: CASSSTLQGKETQYF
d_call: TRBD1; clone_size: .; j_call: TRBJ2-3; v_call: TRBV5-6; cdr3_nt: TGTGCCAGCAGCCCGGGGACAGGGAGCACAGATACGCAGTATTTT; cdr3_aa: CASSPGTGSTDTQYF
d_call: .; clone_size: .; j_call: TRBJ1-1; v_call: TRBV30; cdr3_nt: TGTGCCTGGAATTGGGCGAACACTGAAGCTTTCTTT; cdr3_aa: CAWNWANTEAFF
d_call: .; clone_size: .; j_call: TRBJ1-4; v_call: TRBV9; cdr3_nt: TGTGCCAGCAGTCGAACCAGCAGGGCGGCAACTAATGAAAAACTGTTTTTT; cdr3_aa: CASSRTSRAATNEKLFF
d_call: TRBD1; clone_size: few; j_call: TRBJ1-3; v_call: TRBV6-1; cdr3_nt: TGTGCCAGCAGTGAAACAGGGGCTGGAAACACCATATATTTT; cdr3_aa: CASSETGAGNTIYF
d_call: .; clone_size: .; j_call: TRBJ2-7; v_call: TRBV5-1; cdr3_nt: TGCGCCAGCAGTTTGGACATACGCTCCTACGAGCAGTACTTC; cdr3_aa: CASSLDIRSYEQYF
d_call: TRBD2; clone_size: .; j_call: TRBJ2-7; v_call: TRBV7-3; cdr3_nt: TGTGCCAGCAGCCGCGAGCGGGGCTACGAGCAGTACTTC; cdr3_aa: CASSRERGYEQYF
d_call: TRBD1; clone_size: .; j_call: TRBJ1-2; v_call: TRBV18; cdr3_nt: TGTGCCAGCTCACCAAAAGGGGGCGACGGCTACACCTTC; cdr3_aa: CASSPKGGDGYTF
d_call: TRBD1; clone_size: .; j_call: TRBJ1-2; v_call: TRBV18; cdr3_nt: TGTGCCAGCTCACCAGTGCAGGGGGATGGTGGCTACACCTTC; cdr3_aa: CASSPVQGDGGYTF
d_call: TRBD2; clone_size: .; j_call: TRBJ2-2; v_call: TRBV10-1; cdr3_nt: TGCGCCAGCAGTCCTGGACTAGCGGGATCCTCCGGGGAGCTGTTTTTT; cdr3_aa: CASSPGLAGSSGELFF
d_call: TRBD2; clone_size: .; j_call: TRBJ2-1; v_call: TRBV5-1; cdr3_nt: TGCGCCAGCAGCTTGGATGGCGGGAGGGCTAAGGGGAATGAGCAGTTCTTC; cdr3_aa: CASSLDGGRAKGNEQFF
d_call: .; clone_size: .; j_call: TRBJ1-6; v_call: TRBV9; cdr3_nt: TGTGCCAGCAGCTTCGACAGCGGGGATTCACCCCTCCACTTT; cdr3_aa: CASSFDSGDSPLHF
d_call: .; clone_size: .; j_call: TRBJ1-2; v_call: TRBV4-2; cdr3_nt: TGTGCCACCGCGACCCAGGGAAATGACTATGGCTACACCTTC; cdr3_aa: CATATQGNDYGYTF
d_call: .; clone_size: .; j_call: TRBJ1-4; v_call: TRBV3-1/TRBV3-2; cdr3_nt: TGTGCCAGCAGCCAAGGGGGCGAGGCAACTAATGAAAAACTGTTTTTT; cdr3_aa: CASSQGGEATNEKLFF
d_call: .; clone_size: .; j_call: TRBJ2-5; v_call: TRBV11-3; cdr3_nt: TGTGCCAGCAGCTTATCCGGACAGAAAGAGACCCAGTACTTC; cdr3_aa: CASSLSGQKETQYF
d_call: TRBD2; clone_size: .; j_call: TRBJ2-1; v_call: TRBV3-1/TRBV3-2; cdr3_nt: TGTGCCAGCAGCCCGGGACTAGCGGTCGGCAATGAGCAGTTCTTC; cdr3_aa: CASSPGLAVGNEQFF
d_call: TRBD2; clone_size: .; j_call: TRBJ2-5; v_call: TRBV4-1; cdr3_nt: TGCGCCAGCAGCCGGCTAGCGGGGGGTTCGCAAGAGACCCAGTACTTC; cdr3_aa: CASSRLAGGSQETQYF
d_call: .; clone_size: .; j_call: TRBJ1-3; v_call: TRBV5-1; cdr3_nt: TGCGCCAGCAGCTGGTCGGGTATCTCTGGAAACACCATATATTTT; cdr3_aa: CASSWSGISGNTIYF
d_call: .; clone_size: .; j_call: TRBJ2-7; v_call: TRBV6-6; cdr3_nt: TGTGCCAGCAGTTTTGAATACGGGGGAAGCTCCTACGAGCAGTACTTC; cdr3_aa: CASSFEYGGSSYEQYF
d_call: TRBD1; clone_size: .; j_call: TRBJ1-5; v_call: TRBV7-8; cdr3_nt: TGTGCCAGCAGCTCAGATCTCGACAGGGCCGGCCAGCCCCAGCATTTT; cdr3_aa: CASSSDLDRAGQPQHF
d_call: .; clone_size: .; j_call: TRBJ2-7; v_call: TRBV7-9; cdr3_nt: TGTGCCAGCAGCTTCCCGGACACCTACGAGCAGTACTTC; cdr3_aa: CASSFPDTYEQYF
d_call: TRBD2; clone_size: .; j_call: TRBJ2-2; v_call: TRBV9; cdr3_nt: TGTGCCAGCAGCCGGGACCCGGGGGGAGGGCTCGGGGAGCTGTTTTTT; cdr3_aa: CASSRDPGGGLGELFF
d_call: TRBD1; clone_size: .; j_call: TRBJ1-5; v_call: TRBV6-1; cdr3_nt: TGTGCCAGCAGTGGTGGGGCAGGGGGAAGCAATCAGCCCCAGCATTTT; cdr3_aa: CASSGGAGGSNQPQHF
d_call: TRBD1; clone_size: .; j_call: TRBJ2-7; v_call: TRBV12-5; cdr3_nt: TGTGCTAGTGGTTTGTCACAGGGGATGGTCGACGAGCAGTACTTC; cdr3_aa: CASGLSQGMVDEQYF
d_call: .; clone_size: .; j_call: TRBJ2-2; v_call: TRBV10-3; cdr3_nt: TGTGCCATCAGTGATGATAGGGGTTACACCGGGGAGCTGTTTTTT; cdr3_aa: CAISDDRGYTGELFF
d_call: .; clone_size: .; j_call: TRBJ2-5; v_call: TRBV11-2; cdr3_nt: TGTGCCAGCAGCCGGGACAACCAAGAGACCCAGTACTTC; cdr3_aa: CASSRDNQETQYF
d_call: TRBD2; clone_size: .; j_call: TRBJ2-3; v_call: TRBV9; cdr3_nt: TGTGCCAGCAGCATCGTTGCGGGGGGGCCAGTTGATACGCAGTATTTT; cdr3_aa: CASSIVAGGPVDTQYF
d_call: .; clone_size: once; j_call: TRBJ2-3; v_call: TRBV18; cdr3_nt: TGTGCCAGCTCACCAAAGCGAGATTCTAGCACAGATACGCAGTATTTT; cdr3_aa: CASSPKRDSSTDTQYF
d_call: .; clone_size: .; j_call: TRBJ1-1; v_call: TRBV6-5; cdr3_nt: TGTGCCAGCACCATAGGGGTTTATGGAACTGAAGCTTTCTTT; cdr3_aa: CASTIGVYGTEAFF
d_call: .; clone_size: .; j_call: TRBJ1-2; v_call: TRBV19; cdr3_nt: TGTGCCAGTAGGACAGCAGTCGACTATGGCTACACCTTC; cdr3_aa: CASRTAVDYGYTF
d_call: .; clone_size: once; j_call: TRBJ2-1; v_call: TRBV11-2; cdr3_nt: TGTGCCAGCAGCGGGTTGAAGGGGAAACAATACAATGAGCAGTTCTTC; cdr3_aa: CASSGLKGKQYNEQFF
d_call: TRBD2; clone_size: .; j_call: TRBJ2-1; v_call: TRBV4-2; cdr3_nt: TGTGCCAGCAGCTCACGGTCCTTAAGCGGGAGGGCCATGAATGAGCAGTTCTTC; cdr3_aa: CASSSRSLSGRAMNEQFF
d_call: .; clone_size: once; j_call: TRBJ2-5; v_call: TRBV30; cdr3_nt: TGTGCCTGGAGTAAAACAGGACAAGAGACCCAGTACTTC; cdr3_aa: CAWSKTGQETQYF
d_call: .; clone_size: once; j_call: TRBJ2-2; v_call: TRBV15; cdr3_nt: TGTGCCACCAGCAGAGATTCGAGAGAAAACACCGGGGAGCTGTTTTTT; cdr3_aa: CATSRDSRENTGELFF